This T cell receptor beta chain appears in the sequencing data of a study of radiation and T cells in renal cell carcinoma. Study background: Nephrectomy followed 15 Gy stereotactic body radiation by 4 weeks. Whole-study results and caveats: In blood, top tumor clones expanded by 2 weeks, shrinking by 4. Pretreatment tumor biopsies were lacking, so baseline clonotypes are unknown.

Sequencing used immunoSEQ multiplex PCR; TCRdb keeps in-frame clones, though not all of them. The sample contains some 150,000 clones, approximately 86% of which appear only once. Germline loops: CDR1 SGHKS, CDR2 YYEKEE (reference sequence). V was clipped by 4 bases and J by 2 bases, with 12 bases between them. The CDR3 totals 14 residues. Of note for this clone: What it recognizes is unknown.

Time point meaning: blood 2 weeks post-SBRT. The treatment: 15 Gy SBRT to primary tumor, nephrectomy 4 weeks later. Serial blood draws occurred at baseline and 2 and 4 weeks post-SBRT. Material: blood, obtained from a patient whose treatment included radiotherapy and nephrectomy. The clonotype comes from a woman aged 50 to 60 with renal cell carcinoma. The rearrangement joins TRBV5-5 to TRBJ1-1; a weak D match, TRBD1 (5 bases). In DNA, the CDR3 is TGTGCCAGCAGCCCACGTCGGGGCAACACTGAAGCTTTCTTT. It is translated as CASSPRRGNTEAFF. Full variable domain (remainder filled in from reference TRBV5-5 and TRBJ1-1): DAGVTQSPTHLIKTRGQQVTLRCSPISGHKSVSWYQQVLGQGPQFIFQYYEKEERGRGNFPDRFSARQFPNYSSELNVNALLLGDSALYLCASSPRRGNTEAFFGQGTRLTVV.